This entry lists 5 T cell receptor beta chains sequenced from one sample in a study of T cells in Graves' hyperthyroidism and ophthalmopathy (dated by TCRdb to between 2019 and 2020). The library was produced with multiplex PCR. Sequencing was carried out with an Illumina HiSeq 2000. The TCR beta CDR3 regions were amplified from RNA transcripts. The TCR CDR3 was subjected to a first round of RT-PCR using the HTBI primer set and the Qiagen OneStep RT-PCR kit. TCRdb reprocessing: public reads trimmed at Q25 with fastp, clones called with MiXCR, in-frame beta chains kept. Entries are consolidated by CDR3 protein sequence, retaining the most common genes and DNA. Across this sample there are around 490,000 distinct CDR3 sequences, with 20% seen only once. The ten most abundant clones make up about 50% of the sample. Sequencing used blood. The receptor source for this set is a man aged 35 to 55 with Graves' ophthalmopathy.

The rearrangement uses TRBV20-1 and TRBJ2-3; D is unresolved. Germline assignment: CDR1 DFQATT and CDR2 SNEGSKA (reference sequence). V lost 3 bases, J lost 0 bases, and 10 bases lay in between. The CDR3 has 14 amino acids. The CDR3 DNA reads TGCAGTGCTAGGGTTCAATCTAGCACAGATACGCAGTATTTT. Protein sequence: CSARVQSSTDTQYF.

The V and J genes are TRBV6-2 or TRBV6-3 and TRBJ2-1; 14 bases map to TRBD2. The CDR3 is made up of 18 amino acids. In germline, CDR1 is MNHEY, CDR2 SVGEGT. V lost 2 bases to trimming and J lost 7 bases; unmatched junction nucleotides: 10. The CDR3 region is CASSYLRAGTSGGNEQFF. The CDR3 nucleotides read TGTGCCAGCAGTTACCTACGAGCCGGGACTAGCGGGGGTAATGAGCAGTTCTTC.

In nucleotides, the CDR3 is TGTGCCAGCAGCCCCACCCCTTGGGAGAACACCGGGGAGCTGTTTTTT. Amino acids: CASSPTPWENTGELFF. The V and J genes are TRBV7-3 and TRBJ2-2; D not resolved. Trimming stripped 5 bases from V and 1 base from J, with 14 bases between. Germline values: CDR1 SGHTA, CDR2 FQGTGA. The CDR3 extends over 16 amino acids. The full variable domain, completed using reference TRBV7-3 and TRBJ2-2, is GAGVSQTPSNKVTEKGKYVELRCDPISGHTALYWYRQSLGQGPEFLIYFQGTGAADDSGLPNDRFFAVRPEGSVSTLKIQRTERGDSAVYLCASSPTPWENTGELFFGEGSRLTVL.

This clonotype was seen repeatedly, ten times or more. This sequence joins TRBV12-3 or TRBV12-4 and TRBJ2-5; 9 nucleotides agree with TRBD1. The CDR3 runs 15 residues. The J segment lost 5 bases and the V segment lost 6 bases, leaving 10 bases of the junction unmatched. The CDR3 nucleotides are TGTGCCAGCAGCCACACAGGGGGCTCCCCCGAGACCCAGTACTTC. Amino acid sequence: CASSHTGGSPETQYF.

This chain connects TRBV24-1 to TRBJ1-2; the match to TRBD1 covers 7 bases. V gave up 0 bases and J gave up 7 bases; unmatched junction bases: 4. Germline values: CDR1 KGHDR, CDR2 SFDVKD. The CDR3 totals 14 residues. DNA for the CDR3: TGTGCCACCAGTGATTTGGACAGGGTAGGTGGCTACACCTTC. As protein: CATSDLDRVGGYTF.